These 8 T cell receptor beta chains were all obtained from the same sample, sequenced in a study of Ad26.COV2.S vaccination and SARS-CoV-2 variants. The method was immunoSEQ multiplex PCR; TCRdb's version includes in-frame clones alone and lacks a portion of them. The table lists about 680,000 clones, about 89% of them singletons. Treatment described: some 20 received Ad26.COV2.S at low or high dose, single or two shots; roughly five received placebo; per-sample allocation not given. Repertoires come from day 63 after the first vaccine or placebo injection. The sample was peripheral blood, taken in a trial of Ad26.COV2.S vaccine versus placebo. All receptors derive from a person between 18 and 60 years old who received the Ad26.COV2.S COVID-19 vaccine or a placebo.

The chain couples TRBV4-3 to TRBJ1-2; 11 bases are a match to TRBD1. The germline V gene encodes CDR1 LGHNA and CDR2 YSLEER. CDR3 length: 18 amino acids. Trimming cost V 0 bases and J 4 bases; bases outside gene matches: 10. CDR3 bases: TGCGCCAGCAGCCAAGATCCCGGACAGGGGGCGACTGGCTATGGCTACACCTTC. It translates to CASSQDPGQGATGYGYTF.

The chain links TRBV7-9 to TRBJ2-7; 14 bases are a match to TRBD2. The V gene end was trimmed by 4 bases and the J gene end by 0 bases; junction bases not matched to a gene: 11. Germline assignment: CDR1 SEHNR and CDR2 FQNEAQ (reference sequence). The CDR3 runs to 19 residues. The CDR3 is CASSSRLAGGRGISYEQYF. DNA for the CDR3: TGTGCCAGCAGCTCGAGACTAGCGGGAGGGAGAGGCATCTCCTACGAGCAGTACTTC.

CDR3 sequence reads: CASSGSPSGVQTQYF. The DNA for the CDR3 is TGTGCCAGCAGCGGATCGCCTAGCGGGGTGCAGACCCAGTACTTC. The rearrangement joins TRBV9 to TRBJ2-5; the match to TRBD2 covers 9 bases. With 3 bases clipped from V and 6 bases from J, the junction kept 9 bases outside the gene matches. This CDR3 contains 15 residues. The germline CDR1 and CDR2 sequences are SGDLS and YYNGEE.

V usage is TRBV10-3 and J usage is TRBJ2-5, with TRBD1 matching 8 bases. This CDR3 contains 17 residues. V was clipped by 3 bases and J by 3 bases; unmatched bases: 12. Per the germline V gene, CDR1 is ENHRY and CDR2 is SYGVKD. The CDR3 DNA sequence: TGTGCCATCAGTGAAGGGAAACAGGGGGTTCGAAAAGAGACCCAGTACTTC. This gives the protein CAISEGKQGVRKETQYF.

CDR3 coding DNA: TGCGCCAGCAGCTTCTTTACAGTCGCCTCTGGGGCCAACGTCCTGACTTTC. Amino acids: CASSFFTVASGANVLTF. This chain uses TRBV5-1 with TRBJ2-6; D unresolved. The CDR3 covers 17 residues. The germline V gene has CDR1 SGHRS and CDR2 YFSETQ. V shed 2 bases and J shed 0 bases, with 12 bases lying between them.

V is TRBV29-1 and J is TRBJ1-3; TRBD1 is a possible D gene (5 bases). Trimming took off 5 bases at V and 0 bases at J, with 11 bases between the two ends. Germline V gene sequence: CDR1 SQVTM, CDR2 ANQGSEA. The CDR3 totals 14 residues. CDR3 sequence (DNA): TGCAGCGTTAGCACAGGCCGCTCTGGAAACACCATATATTTT. Translated, it gives CSVSTGRSGNTIYF.

This chain connects TRBV4-3 to TRBJ2-7, with D perhaps matching TRBD1 or TRBD2 (5 bases each). With 0 bases removed from V and 0 bases from J, the gap between germline ends came to 9 bases. The germline V gene has CDR1 LGHNA and CDR2 YSLEER. The CDR3 length is 15 residues. The CDR3 region has the DNA TGCGCCAGCAGCCAAGATCGGGGCGGCTCCTACGAGCAGTACTTC. This encodes CASSQDRGGSYEQYF.

The chain joins TRBV7-8 to TRBJ2-7; D call uncertain. Germline values: CDR1 SGHVS, CDR2 FQNEAQ. V dropped 1 base and J dropped 4 bases, with 11 bases sitting between them. The CDR3 sequence is 14 residues long. CDR3 DNA sequence: TGTGCCAGCAGCTTAGGGGATGAGATGTACGAGCAGTACTTC. Its protein product is CASSLGDEMYEQYF.